This TCR beta chain emerged from a study of control samples from healthy donors and cancer patients (dated by TCRdb to 2018 to 2021). Via the germline V gene, CDR1 is SGHNT and CDR2 YENEEA. Unmatched junction bases come to 6, with V trimmed by 5 bases and J by 1 base. Inclusive of the bounding cysteine and phenylalanine, the CDR3 is 17 residues long. CDR3 DNA only is kept here, 51 bases in frame from base 1. The library was prepared using the immunoSEQ multiplex PCR assay. TCRdb's version of the immuneACCESS table is confined to in-frame rearrangements and falls short of the full clone set. An unresolved V gene accounts for under half of the shortfall where checked; the remainder is of unknown origin. This sample holds about 120,000 clones; 87% were observed only once. Around 8.7% of the sample rests with the top ten. Details on this clone: The target of this receptor is not known. No base qualities exist here, and no much larger clone lies one base off it.

The rearranged segments are TRBV11-3 and TRBJ1-6; TRBD1 lines up with 9 middle nucleotides. What was sequenced was blood. This clonotype was obtained from a middle-aged man in good health. Here the CDR3 is given as CASSLYGQGSYNSPLHF. The DNA sequence is TGTGCCAGCAGCCTTTATGGACAGGGGTCCTATAATTCACCCCTCCACTTT.